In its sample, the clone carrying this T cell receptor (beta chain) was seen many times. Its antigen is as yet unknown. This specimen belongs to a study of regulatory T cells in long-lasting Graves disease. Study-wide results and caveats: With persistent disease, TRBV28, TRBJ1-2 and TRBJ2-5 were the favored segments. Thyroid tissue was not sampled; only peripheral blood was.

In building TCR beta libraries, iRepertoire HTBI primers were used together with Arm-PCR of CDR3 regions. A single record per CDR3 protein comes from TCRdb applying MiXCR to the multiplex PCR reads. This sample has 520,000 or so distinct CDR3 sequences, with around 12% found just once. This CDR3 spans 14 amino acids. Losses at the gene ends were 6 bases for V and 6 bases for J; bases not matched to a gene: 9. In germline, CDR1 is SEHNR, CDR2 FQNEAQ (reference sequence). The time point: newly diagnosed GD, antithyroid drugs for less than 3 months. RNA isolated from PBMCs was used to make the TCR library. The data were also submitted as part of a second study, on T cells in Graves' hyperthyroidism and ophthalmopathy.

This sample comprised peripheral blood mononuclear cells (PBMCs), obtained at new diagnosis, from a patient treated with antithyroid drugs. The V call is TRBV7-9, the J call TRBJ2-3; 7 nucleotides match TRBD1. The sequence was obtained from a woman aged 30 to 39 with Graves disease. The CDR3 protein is CASRPTTGVDTQYF. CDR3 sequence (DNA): TGTGCCAGCAGACCAACAACAGGGGTGGATACGCAGTATTTT.